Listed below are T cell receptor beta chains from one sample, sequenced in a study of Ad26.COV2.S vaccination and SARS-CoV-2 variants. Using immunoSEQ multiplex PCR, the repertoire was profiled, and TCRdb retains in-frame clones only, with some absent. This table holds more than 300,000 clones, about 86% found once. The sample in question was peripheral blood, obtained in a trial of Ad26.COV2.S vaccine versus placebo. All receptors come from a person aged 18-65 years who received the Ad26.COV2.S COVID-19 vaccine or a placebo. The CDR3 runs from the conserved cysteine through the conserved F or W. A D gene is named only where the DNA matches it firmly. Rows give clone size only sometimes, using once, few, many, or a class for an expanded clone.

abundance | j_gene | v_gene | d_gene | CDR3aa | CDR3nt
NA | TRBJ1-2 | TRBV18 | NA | CASSVGQNYGYTF | TGTGCCAGCTCAGTGGGACAAAACTATGGCTACACCTTC
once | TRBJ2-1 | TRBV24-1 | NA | CATSDGPGANEQFF | TGTGCCACCAGTGATGGGCCGGGAGCCAATGAGCAGTTCTTC
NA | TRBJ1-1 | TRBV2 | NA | CASSAARMNTEAFF | TGTGCCAGCAGTGCTGCTAGGATGAACACTGAAGCTTTCTTT
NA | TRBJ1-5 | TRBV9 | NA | CASGRGNGNQPQHF | TGTGCCTCGGGGAGGGGGAATGGGAATCAGCCCCAGCATTTT
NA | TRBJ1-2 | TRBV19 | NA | CASSIQGTNYGYTF | TGTGCCAGTAGTATCCAAGGGACTAACTATGGCTACACCTTC
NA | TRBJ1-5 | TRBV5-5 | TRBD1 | CASSLEQGTRGQPQHF | TGTGCCAGCAGCTTGGAACAGGGGACCCGAGGACAGCCCCAGCATTTT
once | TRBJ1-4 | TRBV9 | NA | CASSVEGHGGSEKLFF | TGTGCCAGCAGCGTAGAGGGTCATGGGGGGAGTGAAAAACTGTTTTTT
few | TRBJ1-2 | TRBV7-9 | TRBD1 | CASSPEGQANYGYTF | TGTGCCAGCAGCCCCGAGGGACAGGCCAACTATGGCTACACCTTC
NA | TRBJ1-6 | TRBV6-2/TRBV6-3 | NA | CASSYSRGPTLHF | TGTGCCAGCAGTTACTCCCGAGGACCCACCCTCCACTTT
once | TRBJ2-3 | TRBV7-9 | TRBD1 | CASSFPRTGGVTDTQYF | TGTGCCAGCAGCTTTCCAAGGACAGGGGGCGTCACAGATACGCAGTATTTT
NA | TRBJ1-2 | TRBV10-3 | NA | CAISESVDYGYTF | TGTGCCATCAGTGAGTCTGTGGACTATGGCTACACCTTC
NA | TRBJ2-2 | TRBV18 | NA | CASSTNTGELFF | TGTGCCAGCTCTACCAACACCGGGGAGCTGTTTTTT
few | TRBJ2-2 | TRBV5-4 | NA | CASRQGENTGELFF | TGTGCCAGCCGCCAAGGAGAGAACACCGGGGAGCTGTTTTTT
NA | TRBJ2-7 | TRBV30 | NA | CAWSVLDLPPYEQYF | TGTGCCTGGAGTGTGTTGGACCTTCCCCCCTACGAGCAGTACTTC
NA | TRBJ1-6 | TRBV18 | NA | CASSRQGPSNSPLHF | TGTGCCAGCTCACGCCAGGGACCGAGTAATTCACCCCTCCACTTT
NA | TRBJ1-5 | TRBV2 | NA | CASSEAARGNQPQHF | TGTGCCAGCAGCGAGGCCGCCAGGGGCAATCAGCCCCAGCATTTT
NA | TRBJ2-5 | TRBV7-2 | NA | CASSRGFRGETQYF | TGTGCCAGCAGCCGCGGGTTTCGTGGGGAGACCCAGTACTTC
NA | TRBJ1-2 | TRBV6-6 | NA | CASSYPDISNYGYTF | TGTGCCAGCAGTTACCCGGACATATCTAACTATGGCTACACCTTC
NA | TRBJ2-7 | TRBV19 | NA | CASRPPGAEGQYF | TGTGCCAGTAGACCTCCCGGCGCCGAGGGGCAGTACTTC
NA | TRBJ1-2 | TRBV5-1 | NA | CASSLDAYGYTF | TGCGCCAGCAGCTTGGACGCCTATGGCTACACCTTC